These T cell receptor beta chains were read from a single sample in a study of early T cells in non-severe SARS-CoV-2 infection. From the 5' RACE reads, TCRdb called clonotypes with MiXCR, one entry per CDR3 protein. The repertoire has approximately 89,000 distinct CDR3 sequences, about 14% of them found once; the top ten carry 3% to 3.5%. Sequencing used whole blood. The receptors were sampled from an adult who was a healthcare worker with PCR-confirmed SARS-CoV-2 infection or an uninfected control (not recorded which). Both conserved end residues are part of each CDR3. Each record gives: D gene, V gene, CDR3 protein. D genes are given only for firm matches.

D gene: TRBD1
V gene: TRBV20-1
CDR3 protein: CSARLRTGLFNEQFF

D gene: -
V gene: TRBV6-1
CDR3 protein: CASSEVGVQETQYF

D gene: -
V gene: TRBV7-2
CDR3 protein: CASSLSGGAGLQETQYF

D gene: -
V gene: TRBV7-8
CDR3 protein: CASSLELGTQYF

D gene: -
V gene: TRBV7-9
CDR3 protein: CASSLWGEKLFF

D gene: -
V gene: TRBV5-4
CDR3 protein: CASSGTGSNYGYTF

D gene: -
V gene: TRBV27
CDR3 protein: CASCGLFGSSYEQYF

D gene: -
V gene: TRBV7-6
CDR3 protein: CASSLEPPGPYTGELFF

D gene: -
V gene: TRBV11-2
CDR3 protein: CASSPILGRMENIQYF

D gene: -
V gene: TRBV7-2
CDR3 protein: CASSLRGDTDTQYF

D gene: -
V gene: TRBV29-1
CDR3 protein: CSADGGGLSTDTQYF